This TCR beta chain was observed in a study of blood T cell repertoires in COVID-19. The assay was immunoSEQ multiplex PCR, and TCRdb's table has in-frame clones only and misses some. Of fewer than 700,000 clones detected, approximately 91% appear once; the ten largest clones hold roughly 8%. Sequenced sample: peripheral blood. This TCR was sampled from a woman aged 45-60 years with COVID-19, enrolled during active disease.

The CDR3 is CAWRPRGADYGYTF. The CDR3 DNA reads as TGTGCCTGGCGGCCCAGGGGCGCTGACTATGGCTACACCTTC. The V call is TRBV30, the J call TRBJ1-2, with a tentative D call TRBD1 (6 bases). The CDR3 totals 14 residues. Germline V gene sequence: CDR1 GTSNPN, CDR2 SVGIG (reference sequence). Deletions cut 5 bases from V and 3 bases from J, with 16 bases between.